This entry lists 20 T cell receptor beta chains sequenced from one sample in a study of T cells in Graves' hyperthyroidism and ophthalmopathy (dated by TCRdb to about 2019). Libraries came from multiplex PCR. Data came from an Illumina HiSeq 2000. The TCR beta CDR3 regions were amplified from RNA transcripts. The TCR CDR3 was subjected to a first round of RT-PCR using the HTBI primer set and the Qiagen OneStep RT-PCR kit. TCRdb reanalyzed the raw reads on its own, using fastp at Q25 for trimming and MiXCR for clone calling, and kept in-frame beta chains. One record per CDR3 amino acid sequence lists the most common genes and DNA. Present in this sample are 300,000 to 350,000 distinct CDR3 sequences, roughly 15% of which were seen just once. The leading ten clones occupy 33% of the sample. The sample was blood. Every receptor here comes from a man aged 30-40 years with Graves' hyperthyroidism.

This clonotype was recorded many times. The J gene is TRBJ2-7, the V gene TRBV12-3 or TRBV12-4; 11 nucleotides align to TRBD2. The junction had 11 bases not matched to a gene; V was cut back by 7 bases and J by 6 bases. This CDR3 has 15 amino acids. CDR3 sequence reads: CASTLSGRASGEQYF. The CDR3 DNA is TGTGCCAGCACCCTTAGCGGGAGGGCTTCTGGCGAGCAGTACTTC.

This clonotype was found many times. The V gene is TRBV5-1, the J gene TRBJ1-1; 7 bases are a match to TRBD1. Germline CDR1 reads SGHRS; CDR2 reads YFSETQ. This CDR3 has 15 amino acids. Trimming cost V 4 bases and J 5 bases; bases outside gene matches: 11. The CDR3 spells CASSPTSRDSTEAFF. The CDR3 nucleotides read TGCGCCAGCAGCCCTACGTCCCGGGACAGTACTGAAGCTTTCTTT.

This clonotype appeared many times. This chain connects TRBV6-6 to TRBJ2-7; D uncertain. Germline-derived CDR1 and CDR2 are MNHNY and SVGAGI (reference sequence). The CDR3 runs to 17 residues. The ends were cut back, 0 bases at V and 4 bases at J, with 19 bases in the middle. DNA of the CDR3: TGTGCCAGCAGTTACTCTCAACGGGCCTTACTATTATACGAGCAGTACTTC. Residues: CASSYSQRALLLYEQYF.

This chain joins TRBV4-1 and TRBJ2-1; 8 bases are a match to TRBD2. Germline CDR1 is MGHRA and CDR2 is YSYEKL. The CDR3 covers 16 residues. V shed 6 bases, J shed 2 bases, and the junction held 9 bases outside the gene matches. For the CDR3, the DNA is TGCGCCAGCAGTCCCGGGTATAGCGGGACCTACAATGAGCAGTTCTTC. As protein: CASSPGYSGTYNEQFF.

This clonotype was picked up many times. This chain joins TRBV20-1 and TRBJ2-1, with 7 bases fitting TRBD2. Germline values: CDR1 DFQATT, CDR2 SNEGSKA (reference sequence). V shed 0 bases and J 5 bases; nucleotides not matched to a gene: 10. The CDR3 consists of 16 residues. This CDR3 reads CSARDLSSGNNNEQFF. The CDR3 nucleotides are TGCAGTGCTAGAGACCTCTCAAGCGGGAACAACAATGAGCAGTTCTTC.

Ten or more counts support this clonotype. The chain has TRBV2 and TRBJ1-1, with TRBD1 as a possible D gene (6 bases). The V end lost 5 bases, the J end lost 0 bases, and 10 bases lay between the germline ends. Germline CDR1 reads SNHLY; CDR2 reads FYNNEI. This CDR3 is built from 14 residues. CDR3 sequence (DNA): TGTGCCAGCAGTAATGGGGGGCTGAACACTGAAGCTTTCTTT. Its protein is CASSNGGLNTEAFF.

There are many counts of this clonotype. The V gene is TRBV12-3 or TRBV12-4, the J gene TRBJ2-1; 14 nucleotides align to TRBD2. The CDR3 runs 17 residues. With V trimmed by 6 bases and J by 5 bases, 9 bases remained unmatched. Written as DNA, the CDR3 is TGTGCCAGCAGACCCAGACTAGCGGGAGGGCCGAACAATGAGCAGTTCTTC. Translating gives CASRPRLAGGPNNEQFF.

The chain carries TRBV12-3 or TRBV12-4 and TRBJ1-1, with no clear D. The V end lost 0 bases, the J end lost 6 bases, and 17 bases lay between the germline ends. CDR3 length equals 16 residues. The CDR3 region has the DNA TGTGCCAGCAGTTTAGCGAGTCAGCTGCTCGAGGCTGAAGCTTTCTTT. Its translation: CASSLASQLLEAEAFF.

This clonotype was counted ten times or more. The rearrangement links TRBV20-1 to TRBJ2-7; 13 positions agree with TRBD2. V lost 0 bases to trimming and J lost 9 bases; unmatched junction nucleotides: 8. The CDR3 contains 15 residues. CDR1 is DFQATT and CDR2 is SNEGSKA in the germline V gene (reference sequence). The CDR3: CSAREIGLAGEGQYF. Written as DNA, the CDR3 is TGCAGTGCTAGAGAAATAGGACTAGCGGGAGAAGGGCAGTACTTC.

In this sample, this clonotype turned up a few times. A single base separates this from a much larger clone, so it may be a read error. This chain joins TRBV27 and TRBJ2-1; tentatively, D is TRBD2 (6 bases). V gave up 3 bases and J gave up 6 bases, with 15 bases separating them. CDR1 is MNHEY, CDR2 SMNVEV, per germline (reference sequence). This CDR3 contains 15 residues. The CDR3 loop reads CASSFSGAYCNEQFF. The CDR3 DNA reads TGTGCCAGCAGTTTTAGCGGAGCCTACTGCAATGAGCAGTTCTTC.

This clonotype was seen at least ten times. This rearrangement joins TRBV29-1 to TRBJ2-7, with TRBD2 matching over 12 bases. Germline CDR1 reads SQVTM; CDR2 reads ANQGSEA. The CDR3 totals 14 residues. V lost 4 bases and J lost 5; bases outside the gene matches: 6. CDR3 sequence reads: CSVARLAGDNEQYF. The CDR3 DNA reads as TGCAGCGTTGCTCGACTAGCGGGAGATAACGAGCAGTACTTC.

This clonotype was seen ten or more times. The chain couples TRBV6-1 to TRBJ2-5; possibly TRBD1 for D (5 bases). V lost 4 bases and J lost 0, with 6 bases in between. The CDR3 covers 13 residues. Germline V gene sequence: CDR1 MNHNS, CDR2 SASEGT. In DNA, the CDR3 is TGTGCCAGCAGTGGACAGTACCAAGAGACCCAGTACTTC. It specifies CASSGQYQETQYF.

The chain uses TRBV5-6 and TRBJ1-4; D call uncertain. V was shortened by 2 bases and J by 4 bases, with 9 bases between the two germline ends. CDR3 length: 14 residues. Germline CDR1 and CDR2: SGHDT and YYEEEE. The CDR3 is CASSFGAFNEKLFF. CDR3 nucleotide sequence: TGTGCCAGCAGCTTCGGAGCATTTAATGAAAAACTGTTTTTT.

The rearrangement links TRBV5-6 to TRBJ2-3, with TRBD2 matching 10 bases. Germline CDR1 SGHDT, CDR2 YYEEEE. The CDR3 length is 16 residues. Trimming took 4 bases from V and 3 from J; bases not matched to a gene: 8. This CDR3 is CASSGPGLASTDTQYF. The CDR3 region has the DNA TGTGCCAGCAGCGGACCGGGACTAGCGTCGACAGATACGCAGTATTTT. The full variable domain, rest sourced from reference TRBV5-6 and TRBJ2-3, is DAGVTQSPTHLIKTRGQQVTLRCSPKSGHDTVSWYQQALGQGPQFIFQYYEEEERQRGNFPDRFSGHQFPNYSSELNVNALLLGDSALYLCASSGPGLASTDTQYFGPGTRLTVL.

This clonotype has a count of ten or more. This sequence joins TRBV11-2 and TRBJ1-1; no clear D gene. V lost 3 bases and J 1 base, leaving 9 bases between the germline ends. Germline V lookup: CDR1 SGHAT, CDR2 FQNNGV. The length of the CDR3 is 14 residues. CDR3 bases: TGTGCCAGCAGCTTTGGGGATACGAACACTGAAGCTTTCTTT. Translated: CASSFGDTNTEAFF.

This clonotype was seen repeatedly, ten times or more. The chain joins TRBV7-2 to TRBJ2-7; 12 nucleotides agree with TRBD2. Germline V gene lookup returns CDR1 SGHTA and CDR2 FQGNSA. This CDR3 is built from 14 residues. After removal of 4 bases from V and 7 bases from J, the junction contained 5 bases not matched to a gene. CDR3 DNA sequence: TGTGCCAGCAGCTCCGGACTAGCGGGAAAAGAGCAGTACTTC. Translating it yields CASSSGLAGKEQYF. Full variable domain (remainder filled in from reference TRBV7-2 and TRBJ2-7): GAGVSQSPSNKVTEKGKDVELRCDPISGHTALYWYRQSLGQGLEFLIYFQGNSAPDKSGLPSDRFSAERTGGSVSTLTIQRTQQEDSAVYLCASSSGLAGKEQYFGPGTRLTVT.

This clonotype was seen more than once but under ten times. The DNA of the CDR3 is TGCGCCAGCAGTGTGGGACAGGGGGGCGTCCAGCATTTT. This gives the protein CASSVGQGGVQHF. The chain employs TRBV10-2 and TRBJ1-5, with 11 bases matching TRBD1. The length of the CDR3 is 13 residues. The V gene end was trimmed by 4 bases and the J gene end by 12 bases; junction bases not matched to a gene: 5. From germline, CDR1 is WSHSY and CDR2 SAAADI.

The J gene is TRBJ2-1, the V gene TRBV24-1; TRBD2 agrees at 9 bases. CDR1 and CDR2 (germline): KGHDR, SFDVKD. The CDR3 has 15 residues. The V and J ends lost 3 bases and 6 bases, in that order; junction bases with no gene match: 5. Here the CDR3 DNA reads TGTGCCACCAGTGATATAATAGCGGGAGTCAATGAGCAGTTCTTC. Translated, it gives CATSDIIAGVNEQFF.

Ten or more counts support this clonotype. V gene TRBV7-8 combines with J gene TRBJ2-3, with 9 bases that match TRBD2. The germline V gene has CDR1 SGHVS and CDR2 FQNEAQ. V lost 6 bases, J lost 5 bases, and 9 bases stayed unmatched. The CDR3 spans 15 residues. The CDR3 sequence: CASRRAGGRGDTQYF. Here the CDR3 DNA reads TGTGCCAGCAGAAGGGCGGGAGGGCGAGGAGATACGCAGTATTTT.

The chain carries TRBV19 and TRBJ2-2; D gene unclear. Germline V gene data show CDR1 as LNHDA and CDR2 as SQIVND (reference sequence). This CDR3 is 13 amino acids long. Between the trimmed V and J ends, which lost 6 bases and 4 bases, there was a span of 9 bases. The CDR3: CASSPKGTGELFF. The CDR3 region has the DNA TGTGCCAGTAGCCCTAAGGGCACCGGGGAGCTGTTTTTT.